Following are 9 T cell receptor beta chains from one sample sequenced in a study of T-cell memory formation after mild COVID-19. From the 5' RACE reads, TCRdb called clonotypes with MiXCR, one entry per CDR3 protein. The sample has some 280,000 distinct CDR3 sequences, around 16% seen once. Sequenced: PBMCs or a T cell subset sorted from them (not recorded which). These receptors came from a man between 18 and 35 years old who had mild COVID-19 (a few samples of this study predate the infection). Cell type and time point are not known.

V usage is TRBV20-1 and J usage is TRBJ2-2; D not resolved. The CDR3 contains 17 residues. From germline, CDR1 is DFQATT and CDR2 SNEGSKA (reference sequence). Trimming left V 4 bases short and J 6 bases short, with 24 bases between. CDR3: CSATRLGPRITSGELFF. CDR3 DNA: TGCAGTGCTACCCGGCTAGGTCCTAGGATTACCTCCGGGGAGCTGTTTTTT.

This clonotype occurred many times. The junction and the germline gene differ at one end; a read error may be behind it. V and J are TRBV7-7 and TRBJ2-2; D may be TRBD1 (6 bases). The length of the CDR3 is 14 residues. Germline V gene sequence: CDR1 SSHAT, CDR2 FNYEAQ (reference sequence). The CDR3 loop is CASSPSTGTGELFF. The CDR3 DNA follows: TGTGCTAGCAGCCCGAGCACAGGGACCGGGGAGCTGTTTTTT.

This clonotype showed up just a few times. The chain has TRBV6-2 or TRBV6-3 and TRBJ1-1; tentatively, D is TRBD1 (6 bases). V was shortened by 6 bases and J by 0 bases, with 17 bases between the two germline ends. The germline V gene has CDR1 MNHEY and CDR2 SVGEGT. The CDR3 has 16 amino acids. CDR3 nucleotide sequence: TGTGCCAGCAGCCCGAACCCAGGGGCCCTGAACACTGAAGCTTTCTTT. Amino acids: CASSPNPGALNTEAFF.

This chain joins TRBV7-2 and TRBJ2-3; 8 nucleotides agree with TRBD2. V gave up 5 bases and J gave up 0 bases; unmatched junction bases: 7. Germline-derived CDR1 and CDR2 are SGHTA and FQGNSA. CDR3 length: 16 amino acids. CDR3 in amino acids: CASSQYGGASTDTQYF. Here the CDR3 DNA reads TGTGCCAGCAGCCAATACGGGGGGGCTAGCACAGATACGCAGTATTTT.

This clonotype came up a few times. In nucleotides, the CDR3 is TGTGCCAGCAGTGTTGAGGGCTGGACCGGGGAGCTGTTTTTT. Translation: CASSVEGWTGELFF. This rearrangement joins TRBV6-4 to TRBJ2-2; tentatively, D is TRBD2 (5 bases). Trimming pared 4 bases from V and 5 bases from J, leaving 11 bases between. The CDR3 runs to 14 residues. CDR1 is MRHNA, CDR2 SNTAGT, per germline.

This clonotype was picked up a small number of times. The CDR3 loop reads CASSLYTGNQPQHF. The CDR3 DNA follows: TGTGCCAGCAGCTTATATACAGGGAATCAGCCCCAGCATTTT. The J gene is TRBJ1-5, the V gene TRBV7-2, with a weak D call TRBD1 (6 bases). CDR1 is SGHTA and CDR2 is FQGNSA in the germline V gene. Trimming took off 2 bases at V and 4 bases at J, with 9 bases between the two ends. This CDR3 spans 14 amino acids.

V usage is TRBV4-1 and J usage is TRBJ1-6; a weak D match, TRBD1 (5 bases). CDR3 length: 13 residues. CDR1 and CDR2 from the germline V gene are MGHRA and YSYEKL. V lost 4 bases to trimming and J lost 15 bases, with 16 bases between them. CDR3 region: CASSPRQPGVLHF. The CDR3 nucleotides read TGCGCCAGCAGCCCCCGACAGCCTGGTGTCCTCCACTTT.

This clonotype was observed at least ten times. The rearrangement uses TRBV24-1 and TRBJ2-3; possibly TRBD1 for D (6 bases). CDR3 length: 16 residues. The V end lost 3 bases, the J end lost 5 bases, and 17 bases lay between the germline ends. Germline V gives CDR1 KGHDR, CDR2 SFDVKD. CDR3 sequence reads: CATSDGAAGDLDTQYF. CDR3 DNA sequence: TGTGCCACCAGTGATGGAGCCGCAGGGGATTTAGATACGCAGTATTTT.

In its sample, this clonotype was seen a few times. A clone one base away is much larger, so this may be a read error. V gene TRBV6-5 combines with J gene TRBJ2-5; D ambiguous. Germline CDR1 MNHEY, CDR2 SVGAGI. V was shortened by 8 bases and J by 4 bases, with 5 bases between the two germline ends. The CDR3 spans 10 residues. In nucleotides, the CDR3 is TGTGCCAGCGGGCTAGAGACCCAGTACTTC. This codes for CASGLETQYF.